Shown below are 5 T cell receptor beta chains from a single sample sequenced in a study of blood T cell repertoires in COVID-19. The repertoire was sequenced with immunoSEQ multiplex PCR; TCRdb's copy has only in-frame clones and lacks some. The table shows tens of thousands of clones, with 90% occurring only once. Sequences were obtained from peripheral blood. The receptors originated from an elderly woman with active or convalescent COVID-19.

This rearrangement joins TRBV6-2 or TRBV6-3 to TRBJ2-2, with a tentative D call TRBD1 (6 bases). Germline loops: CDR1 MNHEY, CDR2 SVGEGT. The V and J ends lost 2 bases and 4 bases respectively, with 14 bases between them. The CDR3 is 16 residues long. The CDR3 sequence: CASSYTGTPSTGELFF. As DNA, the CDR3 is TGTGCCAGCAGTTACACCGGGACACCCTCCACCGGGGAGCTGTTTTTT.

CDR3 in DNA: TGTGCCAGCAGCCATTTGGACAAAAGCACAGATACGCAGTATTTT. It specifies CASSHLDKSTDTQYF. The rearrangement joins TRBV3-1 (or the pseudogene TRBV3-2) to TRBJ2-3; TRBD1 might be the D (5 bases). V dropped 3 bases and J dropped 0 bases, with 10 bases sitting between them. The CDR3 extends over 15 amino acids. CDR1 and CDR2 (germline): LGHDT, YNNKEL (reference sequence).

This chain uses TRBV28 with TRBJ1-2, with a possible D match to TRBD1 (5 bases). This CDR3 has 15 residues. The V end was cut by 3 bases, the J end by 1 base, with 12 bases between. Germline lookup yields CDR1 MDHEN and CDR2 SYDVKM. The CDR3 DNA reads TGTGCCAGCAGTTTGGGGGGTAACCGTAACTATGGCTACACCTTC. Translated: CASSLGGNRNYGYTF.

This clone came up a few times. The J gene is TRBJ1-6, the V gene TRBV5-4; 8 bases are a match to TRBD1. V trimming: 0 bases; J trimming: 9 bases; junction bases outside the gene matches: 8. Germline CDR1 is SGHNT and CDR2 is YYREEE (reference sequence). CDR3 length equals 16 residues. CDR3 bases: TGTGCCAGCAGCTTGGACCAGGGGGCTCTAGGTTCACCCCTCCACTTT. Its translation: CASSLDQGALGSPLHF.

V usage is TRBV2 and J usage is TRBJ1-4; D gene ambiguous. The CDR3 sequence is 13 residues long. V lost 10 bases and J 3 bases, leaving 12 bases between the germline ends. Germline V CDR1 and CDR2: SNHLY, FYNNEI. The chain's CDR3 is CATRGTPNEKLFF. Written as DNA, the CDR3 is TGTGCCACCCGAGGAACCCCTAATGAAAAACTGTTTTTT.